What follows describes a single T cell receptor (beta chain). Its cognate antigen is unknown. Produced via immunoSEQ multiplex PCR; TCRdb's table is partial and in-frame only. This table holds about 16,000 clones, roughly nine tenths found once. The data derive from a study of T cell clones after liver transplantation. On the study more broadly: Liver transplant recipients had immunosuppression withdrawal attempted within 2 years. Until 12-24 months post-transplant, subjects got standard immunosuppression and no induction. Study outcomes and limitations: Graft donor-reactive T cells may have migrated into the graft rather than being deleted. Donor-reactive sequences fell more than third party-reactive ones, suggesting partial deletion.

The trim removed 4 bases at V and 4 bases at J, leaving 1 base unmatched. This CDR3 contains 14 residues. Germline V gives CDR1 MNHEY, CDR2 SVGAGI. This chain links TRBV6-5 with TRBJ2-1, with 10 bases identical to TRBD2. The material was CD8+ T cells from blood, obtained about 46 months after liver transplant. The TCR sequence derives from a human patient who received a liver transplant. Some T cells may originate from the graft donor. The CDR3 loop reads CASSWTSGYNEQFF. DNA for the CDR3: TGTGCCAGCAGTTGGACTAGCGGTTACAATGAGCAGTTCTTC.